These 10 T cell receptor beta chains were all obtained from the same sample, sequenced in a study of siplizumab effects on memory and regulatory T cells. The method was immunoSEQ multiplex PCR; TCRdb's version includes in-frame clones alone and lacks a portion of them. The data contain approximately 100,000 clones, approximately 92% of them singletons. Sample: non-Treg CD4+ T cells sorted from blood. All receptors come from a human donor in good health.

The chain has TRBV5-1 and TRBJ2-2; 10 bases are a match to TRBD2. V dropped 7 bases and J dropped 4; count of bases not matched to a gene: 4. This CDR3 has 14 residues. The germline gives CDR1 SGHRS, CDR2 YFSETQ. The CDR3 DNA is TGCGCCAGCGCCTGGACTAGCGGCACCGGGGAGCTGTTTTTT. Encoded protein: CASAWTSGTGELFF.

The CDR3 DNA is TGTGCCAGCAGTTTATGGGAGCGGGGGGCCTACAATGAGCAGTTCTTC. This codes for CASSLWERGAYNEQFF. The chain joins TRBV28 to TRBJ2-1, with TRBD2 matching over 9 bases. Germline-derived CDR1 and CDR2 are MDHEN and SYDVKM. CDR3 size: 16 residues. J was trimmed by 2 bases and V by 0 bases; bases with no gene match: 2.

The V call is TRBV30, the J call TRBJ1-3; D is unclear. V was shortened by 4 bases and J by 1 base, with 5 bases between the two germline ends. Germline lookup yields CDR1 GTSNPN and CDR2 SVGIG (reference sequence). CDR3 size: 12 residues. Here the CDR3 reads CAWTGSGNTIYF. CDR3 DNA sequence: TGTGCCTGGACGGGTTCTGGAAACACCATATATTTT. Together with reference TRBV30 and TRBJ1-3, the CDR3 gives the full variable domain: SQTIHQWPATLVQPVGSPLSLECTVEGTSNPNLYWYRQAAGRGLQLLFYSVGIGQISSEVPQNLSASRPQDRQFILSSKKLLLSDSGFYLCAWTGSGNTIYFGEGSWLTVV.

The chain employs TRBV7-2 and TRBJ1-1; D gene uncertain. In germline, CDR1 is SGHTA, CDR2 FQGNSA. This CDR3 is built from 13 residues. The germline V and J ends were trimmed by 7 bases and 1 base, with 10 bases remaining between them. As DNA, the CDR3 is TGTGCCAGCACCATTTTAGGGAACACTGAAGCTTTCTTT. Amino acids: CASTILGNTEAFF. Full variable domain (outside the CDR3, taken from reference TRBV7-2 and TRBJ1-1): GAGVSQSPSNKVTEKGKDVELRCDPISGHTALYWYRQSLGQGLEFLIYFQGNSAPDKSGLPSDRFSAERTGGSVSTLTIQRTQQEDSAVYLCASTILGNTEAFFGQGTRLTVV.

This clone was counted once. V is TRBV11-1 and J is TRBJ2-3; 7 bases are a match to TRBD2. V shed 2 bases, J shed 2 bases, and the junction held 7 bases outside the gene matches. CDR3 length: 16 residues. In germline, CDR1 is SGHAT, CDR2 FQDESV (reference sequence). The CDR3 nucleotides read TGTGCCAGCAGCTTACTCGCGGGGGTCTTCACAGATACGCAGTATTTT. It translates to CASSLLAGVFTDTQYF.

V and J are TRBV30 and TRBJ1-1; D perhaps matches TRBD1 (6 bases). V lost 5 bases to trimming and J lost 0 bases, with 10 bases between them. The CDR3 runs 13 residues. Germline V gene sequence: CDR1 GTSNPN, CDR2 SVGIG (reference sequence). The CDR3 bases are TGTGCCTGGGAGGGGGGAATGAACACTGAAGCTTTCTTT. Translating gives CAWEGGMNTEAFF.

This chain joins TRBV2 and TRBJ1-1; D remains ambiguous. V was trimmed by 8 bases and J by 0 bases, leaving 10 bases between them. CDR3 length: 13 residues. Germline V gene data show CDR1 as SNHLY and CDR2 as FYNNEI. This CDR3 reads CASGVGMNTEAFF. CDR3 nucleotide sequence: TGTGCCAGCGGCGTAGGGATGAACACTGAAGCTTTCTTT.

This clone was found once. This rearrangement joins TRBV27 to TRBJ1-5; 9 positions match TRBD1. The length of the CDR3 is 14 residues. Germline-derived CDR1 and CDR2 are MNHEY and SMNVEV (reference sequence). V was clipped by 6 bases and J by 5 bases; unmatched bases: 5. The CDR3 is CASSRDRAYQPQHF. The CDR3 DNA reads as TGTGCCAGCAGCCGGGACAGGGCCTATCAGCCCCAGCATTTT.

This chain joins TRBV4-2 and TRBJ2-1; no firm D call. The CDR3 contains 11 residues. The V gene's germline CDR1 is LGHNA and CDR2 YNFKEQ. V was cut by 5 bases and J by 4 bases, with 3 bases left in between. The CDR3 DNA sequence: TGTGCCAGCAGCTTTTACAATGAGCAGTTCTTC. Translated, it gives CASSFYNEQFF.

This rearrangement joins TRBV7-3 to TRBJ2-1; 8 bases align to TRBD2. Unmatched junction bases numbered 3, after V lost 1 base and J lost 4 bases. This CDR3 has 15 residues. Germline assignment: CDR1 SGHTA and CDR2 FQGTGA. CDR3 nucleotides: TGTGCCAGCAGCTTAAGCGGGGGGCGATACAATGAGCAGTTCTTC. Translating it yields CASSLSGGRYNEQFF.